This passage covers 22 T cell receptor beta chains from one sample sequenced in a study of CD8+ T cells in alopecia areata. cDNA reverse transcribed from extracted RNA served as the sequencing template. Generated by immunoSEQ multiplex PCR, the TCRdb table keeps only in-frame clones and is missing some. The table includes under 70,000 clones, 50% to 75% detected once. Here the sequenced sample was CD8+ T cells sorted from blood, taken at week 0. The source is a human donor with alopecia areata.

The chain combines TRBV11-2 with TRBJ1-2, with TRBD1 matching 10 bases. CDR1 SGHAT and CDR2 FQNNGV come from the germline V gene. The CDR3 contains 14 residues. V shed 5 bases and J 6 bases; nucleotides not matched to a gene: 6. CDR3 in amino acids: CASSRVTGGHGYTF. The CDR3 bases are TGTGCCAGCAGCCGCGTGACAGGGGGCCATGGCTACACCTTC.

The chain combines TRBV27 with TRBJ2-7; D possibly corresponds to TRBD2 (6 bases). V was cut by 5 bases and J by 2 bases, with 19 bases left in between. CDR1 MNHEY and CDR2 SMNVEV come from the germline V gene (reference sequence). The CDR3 spans 16 residues. The CDR3 sequence: CASSPRSSALTYEQYF. Written as DNA, the CDR3 is TGTGCCAGCAGTCCCCGCTCTAGCGCCCTGACCTACGAGCAGTACTTC.

The chain joins TRBV9 to TRBJ2-4; TRBD1 is a possible D gene (5 bases). Germline assignment: CDR1 SGDLS and CDR2 YYNGEE. CDR3 length: 14 amino acids. V was pared by 5 bases and J by 0 bases, with 9 bases between. The CDR3 loop reads CASSDTGAKNIQYF. CDR3 nucleotide sequence: TGTGCCAGCAGTGACACAGGAGCCAAAAACATTCAGTACTTC.

The CDR3 DNA follows: TGCGCCAGCAGCTTCCAAGCGAGGGGTTACGAGCAGTACTTC. This gives the protein CASSFQARGYEQYF. The chain joins TRBV4-1 to TRBJ2-7, with D perhaps assigned TRBD1 or TRBD2 (5 bases each). V dropped 5 bases and J dropped 4 bases, with 15 bases sitting between them. Germline V gene lookup returns CDR1 MGHRA and CDR2 YSYEKL. This CDR3 comprises 14 residues.

This sequence joins TRBV29-1 and TRBJ1-1; D remains unclear. CDR3 length: 12 amino acids. The V and J ends lost 7 bases and 1 base respectively, with 10 bases between them. Germline V lookup: CDR1 SQVTM, CDR2 ANQGSEA. CDR3 protein: CSAYWGNTEAFF. CDR3 DNA: TGCAGCGCCTATTGGGGGAACACTGAAGCTTTCTTT. Drawing the rest from reference TRBV29-1 and TRBJ1-1, the complete variable domain is SAVISQKPSRDICQRGTSLTIQCQVDSQVTMMFWYRQQPGQSLTLIATANQGSEATYESGFVIDKFPISRPNLTFSTLTVSNMSPEDSSIYLCSAYWGNTEAFFGQGTRLTVV.

The genes are TRBV6-5 and TRBJ2-7, with D maybe TRBD1 (6 bases). The V and J ends lost 5 bases and 2 bases respectively, with 13 bases between them. Germline V lookup: CDR1 MNHEY, CDR2 SVGAGI. The CDR3 is 14 amino acids. The DNA for the CDR3 is TGTGCCAGCAGTGGTAACAGGGTAACCTACGAGCAGTACTTC. Its protein is CASSGNRVTYEQYF.

In this sample, this clone turned up a few times. V gene TRBV6-6 combines with J gene TRBJ2-2; 13 nucleotides match TRBD2. Germline trimming cut 8 bases from V and 3 bases from J; bases unmatched to any gene: 0. The germline gives CDR1 MNHNY, CDR2 SVGAGI (reference sequence). The CDR3 covers 14 residues. The DNA for the CDR3 is TGTGCCAGCGGGACTAGCGGGGACACCGGGGAGCTGTTTTTT. Protein sequence: CASGTSGDTGELFF.

This clone was observed a single time. This chain joins TRBV7-2 and TRBJ2-7; a possible D gene is TRBD2 (6 bases). This CDR3 has 16 amino acids. The germline gives CDR1 SGHTA, CDR2 FQGNSA. The ends were cut back, 3 bases at V and 2 bases at J, with 17 bases in the middle. CDR3 bases: TGTGCCAGCAGCTTCCTCTCAACTAGCCCTACCTACGAGCAGTACTTC. Translation gives CASSFLSTSPTYEQYF.

The chain has TRBV29-1 and TRBJ1-2, with 11 positions matching TRBD1. Germline trimming cut 7 bases from V and 4 bases from J; bases unmatched to any gene: 2. CDR3 size: 12 residues. Germline V gives CDR1 SQVTM, CDR2 ANQGSEA. CDR3 DNA sequence: TGCAGCGCAGGGACAGGGGGCTATGGCTACACCTTC. Translation gives CSAGTGGYGYTF.

The chain has TRBV28 and TRBJ2-7, with 10 nucleotides matching TRBD1. This CDR3 has 14 residues. V lost 5 bases to trimming and J lost 5 bases; unmatched junction nucleotides: 6. CDR1 is MDHEN, CDR2 SYDVKM, per germline. CDR3 in amino acids: CASSQTGGGNEQYF. The CDR3 bases are TGTGCCAGCAGTCAGACAGGGGGCGGGAACGAGCAGTACTTC.

The chain has TRBV27 and TRBJ2-1; a weak D match, TRBD2 (6 bases). V was pared by 2 bases and J by 5 bases, with 10 bases between. Germline V gives CDR1 MNHEY, CDR2 SMNVEV (reference sequence). The CDR3 consists of 14 residues. CDR3 in DNA: TGTGCCAGCAGTTTAGCGGGAAGGGACAATGAGCAGTTCTTC. Translated, it gives CASSLAGRDNEQFF.

This clone was seen only once. The chain's CDR3 is CASSPLDPSNQPQHF. CDR3 bases: TGTGCCAGCAGCCCCCTTGACCCTTCGAATCAGCCCCAGCATTTT. This chain uses TRBV7-9 with TRBJ1-5; D unresolved. The V and J ends lost 5 bases and 4 bases respectively, with 15 bases between them. The CDR3 is 15 residues long. Germline CDR1 and CDR2: SEHNR and FQNEAQ (reference sequence).

CDR3 loop: CASSLVADFRVPYEQYF. The CDR3 region has the DNA TGTGCCAGCAGCTTAGTCGCGGATTTTCGGGTACCCTACGAGCAGTACTTC. V gene TRBV7-2 combines with J gene TRBJ2-7; D is ambiguous. This CDR3 spans 17 amino acids. V lost 1 base and J lost 2, with 18 bases in between. CDR1 and CDR2 (germline): SGHTA, FQGNSA.

The sample holds a few counts of this clone. This chain connects TRBV27 to TRBJ1-1; D unresolved. The CDR3 covers 12 residues. The germline V and J ends were trimmed by 6 bases and 4 bases, with 9 bases remaining between them. Germline CDR1 and CDR2: MNHEY and SMNVEV (reference sequence). The CDR3 DNA reads as TGTGCCAGCAGCAAAATGGGCACTGAAGCTTTCTTT. Translated: CASSKMGTEAFF.

The genes are TRBV30 and TRBJ2-4; D not resolved. The DNA end lines up better with TRBJ2-6; the J call may be wrong. This CDR3 comprises 14 residues. The germline CDR1 and CDR2 sequences are GTSNPN and SVGIG (reference sequence). CDR3 nucleotides: TGTGCCTGGAGTGGGGGTAGGGGGGCCAACGTCCTGACTTTC. Its translation is CAWSGGRGANVLTF.

The chain links TRBV7-9 to TRBJ2-7; no clear D gene. Germline values: CDR1 SEHNR, CDR2 FQNEAQ (reference sequence). V was cut by 5 bases and J by 4 bases, with 12 bases left in between. This CDR3 comprises 13 residues. Here the CDR3 reads CASSDSERYEQYF. CDR3 nucleotides: TGTGCCAGCAGCGACTCTGAGAGGTACGAGCAGTACTTC.

Ten or more counts support this clone. The chain has TRBV6-5 and TRBJ2-3; no firm D call. CDR1 and CDR2 (germline): MNHEY, SVGAGI. The CDR3 runs 12 residues. V was shortened by 6 bases and J by 5 bases, with 9 bases between the two germline ends. The CDR3 nucleotides read TGTGCCAGCAGCCTCTTCGAAGATACGCAGTATTTT. Its translation: CASSLFEDTQYF.

This clone was detected a few times. The chain has TRBV7-9 and TRBJ1-2; D ambiguous. The CDR3 contains 11 residues. Per germline, CDR1 SEHNR and CDR2 FQNEAQ (reference sequence). V gave up 4 bases and J gave up 4 bases, with 4 bases separating them. CDR3: CASSSTYGYTF. In DNA form, the CDR3 reads TGTGCCAGCAGCTCGACCTATGGCTACACCTTC.

The table lists this clone with a few counts. The genes are TRBV7-2 and TRBJ2-7, with D possibly matching TRBD2 (6 bases). The germline V gene encodes CDR1 SGHTA and CDR2 FQGNSA. CDR3 length equals 13 residues. Trimming removed 5 bases from V and 4 bases from J, with 12 bases in between. For the CDR3, the DNA is TGTGCCAGCAGCCCCGCTAGCGAATACGAGCAGTACTTC. Residues: CASSPASEYEQYF.

The rearrangement joins TRBV30 to TRBJ2-1; 9 nucleotides line up with TRBD1. V gave up 1 base and J gave up 5 bases; unmatched junction bases: 3. Germline V gene data show CDR1 as GTSNPN and CDR2 as SVGIG (reference sequence). There are 14 residues in the CDR3. CDR3: CAWSGGQGDNEQFF. The CDR3 DNA follows: TGTGCCTGGAGTGGGGGACAGGGAGACAATGAGCAGTTCTTC.

The J gene is TRBJ2-3, the V gene TRBV27; 7 nucleotides match TRBD2. Per the germline V gene, CDR1 is MNHEY and CDR2 is SMNVEV (reference sequence). V gave up 6 bases and J gave up 0 bases; unmatched junction bases: 9. The CDR3 has 16 residues. CDR3 in DNA: TGTGCCAGCAGACCTACCGGGGGGAGGAGCACAGATACGCAGTATTTT. Translated: CASRPTGGRSTDTQYF.

The J gene is TRBJ1-3, the V gene TRBV9; unclear D gene. Germline V lookup: CDR1 SGDLS, CDR2 YYNGEE. CDR3 size: 15 residues. The ends were cut back, 4 bases at V and 2 bases at J, with 13 bases in the middle. The CDR3 DNA reads as TGTGCCAGCAGCCCTAACAGTAGGGCTGGAAACACCATATATTTT. Its protein is CASSPNSRAGNTIYF.